This TCR beta chain was profiled in a study of T cells in Graves' hyperthyroidism and ophthalmopathy. Study background: Before treatment of any kind, peripheral blood was taken at initial diagnosis.

Exclusion of a patient resulted from uncontrolled infection, other autoimmune disease, pregnancy or lactation. A note on this clonotype: Its antigen is not identified.

There were TCR beta CDR3 regions amplified from RNA transcripts. The primer set for the first-round RT-PCR of the TCR CDR3 was HTBI. TCRdb re-derived calls from the multiplex PCR reads in MiXCR, one entry per CDR3 protein. The data contain roughly 330,000 distinct CDR3 sequences, about 15% of them seen just once; the ten biggest clones take up approximately 31%. Overall study findings and caveats: Separation of ophthalmopathy from stable hyperthyroidism was achieved by a 13 V-J model.

The clonotype was recovered from a man aged 30 to 39 with Graves' hyperthyroidism. Sequencing was done on a sample of blood.

The CDR3 sequence is CASRVDRNYGYTF. CDR3 bases: TGTGCCAGCAGGGTGGACAGGAATTATGGCTACACCTTC. The chain carries TRBV28 and TRBJ1-2, with TRBD1 matching 7 bases. Germline V gives CDR1 MDHEN, CDR2 SYDVKM. J gave up 5 bases and V 6 bases, and 6 bases lay outside the gene matches. The CDR3 is 13 residues long.